A single TCR beta chain is shown here with its context. V lost 0 bases to trimming and J lost 3 bases, with 15 bases between them. CDR1 is LNHNV and CDR2 is YYDKDF in the germline V gene (reference sequence). CDR3 size: 16 residues. TCRdb's copy holds only in-frame clones and misses some; the assay was immunoSEQ multiplex PCR. Among millions of clones listed, around 93% were seen once. The sample comes from a study of shared clonotypes between healthy human individuals. Across the study: CD8 memory received one plate per donor, CD8 naive two, CD4 memory three and CD4 naive three.

CD45RO-negative, CCR7-positively selected cells formed the naive CD8 fraction, excluding terminally differentiated effector memory CD45RA+ cells. This chain connects TRBV15 to TRBJ2-7; D gene ambiguous. This sequence originates from a man in his late teens or twenties in good health. Some clones in this sample may be carry-over from other donors' samples. Specimen: naive CD8+ T cells from PBMCs. This CDR3 is CATSRDSNSPDYEQYF. Here the CDR3 DNA reads TGTGCCACCAGCAGAGATTCTAACTCACCGGACTACGAGCAGTACTTC.